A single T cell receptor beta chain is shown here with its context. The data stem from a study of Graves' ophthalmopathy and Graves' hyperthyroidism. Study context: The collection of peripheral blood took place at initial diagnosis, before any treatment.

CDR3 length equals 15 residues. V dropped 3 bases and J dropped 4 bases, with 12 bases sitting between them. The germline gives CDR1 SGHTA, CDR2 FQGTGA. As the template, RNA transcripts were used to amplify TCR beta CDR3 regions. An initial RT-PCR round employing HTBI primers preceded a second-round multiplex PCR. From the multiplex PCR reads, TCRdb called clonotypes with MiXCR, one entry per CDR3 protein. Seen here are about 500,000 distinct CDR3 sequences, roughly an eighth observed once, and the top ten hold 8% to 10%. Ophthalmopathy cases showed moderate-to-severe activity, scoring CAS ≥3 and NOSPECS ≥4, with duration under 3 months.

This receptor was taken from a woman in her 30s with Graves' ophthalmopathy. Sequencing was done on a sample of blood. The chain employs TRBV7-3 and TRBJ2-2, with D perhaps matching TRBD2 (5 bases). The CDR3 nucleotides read TGTGCCAGCAGCTTCCATAAGGCGGGCACCGGGGAGCTGTTTTTT. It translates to CASSFHKAGTGELFF.